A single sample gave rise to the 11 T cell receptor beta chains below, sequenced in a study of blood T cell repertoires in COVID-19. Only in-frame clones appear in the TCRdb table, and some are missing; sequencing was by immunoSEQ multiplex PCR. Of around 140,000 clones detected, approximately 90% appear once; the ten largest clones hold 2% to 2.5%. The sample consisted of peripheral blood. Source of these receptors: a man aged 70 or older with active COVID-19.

The CDR3 region has the DNA TGTGCCAGCTCACGATCTGAACAGGGGAGCACTGAAGCTTTCTTT. Translating it yields CASSRSEQGSTEAFF. The chain is built from TRBV18 and TRBJ1-1; 7 nucleotides align to TRBD1. V was pared by 4 bases and J by 4 bases, with 9 bases of the junction left unmatched. Germline-derived CDR1 and CDR2 are KGHSH and LQKENI. The CDR3 is 15 residues long.

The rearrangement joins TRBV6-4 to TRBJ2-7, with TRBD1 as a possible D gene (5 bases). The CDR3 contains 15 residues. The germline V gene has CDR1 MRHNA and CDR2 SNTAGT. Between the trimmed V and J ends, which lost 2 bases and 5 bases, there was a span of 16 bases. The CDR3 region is CASSDPRAGPDEQYF. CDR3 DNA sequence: TGTGCCAGCAGTGACCCCAGGGCAGGCCCCGACGAGCAGTACTTC.

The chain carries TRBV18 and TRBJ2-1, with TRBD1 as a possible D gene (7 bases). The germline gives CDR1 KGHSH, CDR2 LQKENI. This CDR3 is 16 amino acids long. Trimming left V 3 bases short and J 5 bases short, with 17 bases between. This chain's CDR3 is CASSPGGQYVNNEQFF. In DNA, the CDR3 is TGTGCCAGCTCACCGGGGGGACAGTATGTCAACAATGAGCAGTTCTTC.

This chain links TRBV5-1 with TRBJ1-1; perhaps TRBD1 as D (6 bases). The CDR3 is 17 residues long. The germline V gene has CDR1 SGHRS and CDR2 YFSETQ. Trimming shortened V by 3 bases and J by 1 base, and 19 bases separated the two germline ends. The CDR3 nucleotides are TGCGCCAGCAGCTCTCCCCCGGGCAGGGACAAGAACACTGAAGCTTTCTTT. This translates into CASSSPPGRDKNTEAFF. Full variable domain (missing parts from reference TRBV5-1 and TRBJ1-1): KAGVTQTPRYLIKTRGQQVTLSCSPISGHRSVSWYQQTPGQGLQFLFEYFSETQRNKGNFPGRFSGRQFSNSRSEMNVSTLELGDSALYLCASSSPPGRDKNTEAFFGQGTRLTVV.

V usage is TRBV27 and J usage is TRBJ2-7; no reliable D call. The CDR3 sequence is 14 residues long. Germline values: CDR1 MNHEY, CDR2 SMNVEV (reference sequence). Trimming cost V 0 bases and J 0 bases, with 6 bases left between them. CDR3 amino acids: CASSLSAPSYEQYF. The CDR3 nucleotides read TGTGCCAGCAGTTTATCGGCACCCTCCTACGAGCAGTACTTC.

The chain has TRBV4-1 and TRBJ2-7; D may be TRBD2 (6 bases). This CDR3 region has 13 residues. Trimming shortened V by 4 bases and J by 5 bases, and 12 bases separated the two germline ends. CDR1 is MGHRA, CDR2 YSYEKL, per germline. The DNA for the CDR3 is TGCGCCAGCAGCCTGCGACTAGTCCACGAGCAGTACTTC. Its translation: CASSLRLVHEQYF.

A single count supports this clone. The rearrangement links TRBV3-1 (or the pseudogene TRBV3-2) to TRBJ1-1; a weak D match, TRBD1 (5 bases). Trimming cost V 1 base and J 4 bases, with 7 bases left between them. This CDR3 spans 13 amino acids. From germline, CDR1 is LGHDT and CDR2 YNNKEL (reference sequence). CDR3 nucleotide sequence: TGTGCCAGCAGCCAAGGGCAGGGCACTGAAGCTTTCTTT. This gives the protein CASSQGQGTEAFF.

The CDR3: CAISEASTYTGELFF. Written as DNA, the CDR3 is TGTGCCATCAGTGAGGCTAGTACTTACACCGGGGAGCTGTTTTTT. The rearrangement uses TRBV10-3 and TRBJ2-2; no clear D gene. The CDR3 is 15 residues long. The V gene's germline CDR1 is ENHRY and CDR2 SYGVKD. Trimming pared 2 bases from V and 3 bases from J, leaving 10 bases between.

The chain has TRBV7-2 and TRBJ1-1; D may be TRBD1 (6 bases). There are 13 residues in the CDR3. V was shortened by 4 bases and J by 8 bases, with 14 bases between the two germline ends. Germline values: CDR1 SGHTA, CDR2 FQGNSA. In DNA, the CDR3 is TGTGCCAGCAGCTCCGTTCAGGGGAGAGAAGCTTTCTTT. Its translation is CASSSVQGREAFF.

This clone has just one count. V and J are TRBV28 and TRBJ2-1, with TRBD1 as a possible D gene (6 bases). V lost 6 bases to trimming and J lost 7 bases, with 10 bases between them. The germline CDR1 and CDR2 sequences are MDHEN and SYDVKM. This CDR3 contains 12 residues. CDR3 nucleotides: TGTGCCAGCAGCGTCCAGGGGAATGAGCAGTTCTTC. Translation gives CASSVQGNEQFF.

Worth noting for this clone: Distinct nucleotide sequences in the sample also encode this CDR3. This CDR3 is CASSVRDTSYEQYF. The CDR3 DNA follows: TGTGCCAGCAGCGTCCGGGACACCTCCTACGAGCAGTACTTC. J is TRBJ2-7 and V is TRBV9; maybe TRBD1 (6 bases). Germline values: CDR1 SGDLS, CDR2 YYNGEE. V shed 2 bases and J shed 0 bases, with 9 bases lying between them. The CDR3 length is 14 residues.